The table lists the clone carrying this T cell receptor (beta chain) with many counts. Its antigen is unknown. From roughly 390 ng of RNA, a library with molecular barcoded alpha/delta and beta/gamma adaptors was made. TCRdb processed the reads anew with MiXCR; each CDR3 protein has one entry. This sample yields roughly 38,000 distinct CDR3 sequences, of which 13% are seen a single time; around 28% belongs to the top ten. This entry comes from a study of read filtering for tumor transcriptome and immune sequencing. Study-wide background: IR-seq gave about 4 to 10.27 million TCR reads per sample; RNA-seq gave about 80 to 1273. Study findings and constraints: Correlation between methods rose after single-read clonotypes were removed. IR-seq captured clonotypes deeper and more reliably than RNA-seq. Single-read clonotypes: roughly four fifths of IR-seq clonotypes (about 3.5% of reads), more than 70% of RNA-seq clonotypes (approximately 43% of reads).

CDR1 is SQVTM and CDR2 is ANQGSEA in the germline V gene. There are 12 residues in the CDR3. J was trimmed by 8 bases and V by 7 bases; bases with no gene match: 6. The source is a donor at least 40 years old with multiple myeloma. The rearrangement uses TRBV29-1 and TRBJ2-1, with 9 bases lining up with TRBD1. Sample: a population of CD138-negative cells sorted from bone marrow. CDR3: CSGRTGADEQFF. In DNA, the CDR3 is TGCAGCGGTCGGACAGGGGCGGATGAGCAGTTCTTC.